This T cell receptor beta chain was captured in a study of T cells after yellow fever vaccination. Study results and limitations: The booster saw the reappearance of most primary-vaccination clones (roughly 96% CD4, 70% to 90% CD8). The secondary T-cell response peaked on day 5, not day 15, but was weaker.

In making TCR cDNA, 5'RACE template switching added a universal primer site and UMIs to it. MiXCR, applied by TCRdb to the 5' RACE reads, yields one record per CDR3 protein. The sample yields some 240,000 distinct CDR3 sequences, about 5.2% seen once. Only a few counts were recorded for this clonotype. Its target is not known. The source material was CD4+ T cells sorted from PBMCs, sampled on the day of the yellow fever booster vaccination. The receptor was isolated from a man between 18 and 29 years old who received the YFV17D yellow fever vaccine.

CDR3 protein: CASSLDFSWGLNPRGATNEKLFF. In DNA form, the CDR3 reads TGTGCCAGCAGCTTAGACTTCTCTTGGGGGCTGAATCCACGGGGAGCAACTAATGAAAAACTGTTTTTT. The J gene is TRBJ1-4, the V gene TRBV7-9; the D gene is possibly TRBD1 (6 bases). The CDR3 has 23 residues. Between the trimmed V and J ends, which lost 1 base and 0 bases, there was a span of 30 bases. Germline loops: CDR1 SEHNR, CDR2 FQNEAQ (reference sequence).